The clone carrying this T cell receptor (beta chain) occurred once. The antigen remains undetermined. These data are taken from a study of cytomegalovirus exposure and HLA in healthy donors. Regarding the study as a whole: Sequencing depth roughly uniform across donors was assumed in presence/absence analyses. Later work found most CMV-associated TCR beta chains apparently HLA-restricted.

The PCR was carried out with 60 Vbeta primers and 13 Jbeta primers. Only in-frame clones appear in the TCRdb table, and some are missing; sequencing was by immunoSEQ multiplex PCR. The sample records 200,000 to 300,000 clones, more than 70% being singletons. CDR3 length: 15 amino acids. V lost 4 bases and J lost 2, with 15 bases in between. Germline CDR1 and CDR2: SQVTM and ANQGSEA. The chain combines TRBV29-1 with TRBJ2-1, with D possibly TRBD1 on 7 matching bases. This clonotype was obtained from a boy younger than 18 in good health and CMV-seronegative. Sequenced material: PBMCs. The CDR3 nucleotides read TGCAGCGTTGGGGGCGACAGGGAGGCCTACAATGAGCAGTTCTTC. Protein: CSVGGDREAYNEQFF.